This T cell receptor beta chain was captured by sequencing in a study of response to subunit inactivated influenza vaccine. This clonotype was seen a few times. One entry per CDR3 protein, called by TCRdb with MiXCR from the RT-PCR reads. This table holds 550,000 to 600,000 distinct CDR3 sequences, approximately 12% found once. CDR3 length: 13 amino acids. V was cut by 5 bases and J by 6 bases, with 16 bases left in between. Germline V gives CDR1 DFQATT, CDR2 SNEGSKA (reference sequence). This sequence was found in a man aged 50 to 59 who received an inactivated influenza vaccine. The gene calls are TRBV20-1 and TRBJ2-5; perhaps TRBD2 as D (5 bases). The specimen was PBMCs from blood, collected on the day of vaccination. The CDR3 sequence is CSAPRAGVKTQYF. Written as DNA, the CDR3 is TGCAGTGCTCCGAGGGCAGGAGTAAAGACCCAGTACTTC.